The next 27 T cell receptor beta chains were all read from a single sample in a study of blood T cell repertoires in COVID-19. Assay used: immunoSEQ multiplex PCR; TCRdb lists only in-frame clones, some missing. The table lists about 220,000 clones, roughly 84% of them singletons, with just under 20% in the top ten. The sequencing sample was made of peripheral blood. The receptors come from a man younger than 40 with active or convalescent COVID-19.

The V and J genes are TRBV7-2 and TRBJ2-2; 8 nucleotides match TRBD2. V lost 4 bases, J lost 4 bases, and 2 bases stayed unmatched. CDR3 length equals 14 residues. The germline CDR1 and CDR2 sequences are SGHTA and FQGNSA. This CDR3 is CASSSGTSTGELFF. CDR3 nucleotides: TGTGCCAGCAGCTCCGGGACTAGCACCGGGGAGCTGTTTTTT.

V is TRBV4-3 and J is TRBJ1-6, with D possibly matching TRBD1 (6 bases). The CDR3 spans 15 residues. V lost 0 bases and J lost 8, with 11 bases in between. Per germline, CDR1 LGHNA and CDR2 YSLEER. The CDR3 DNA sequence: TGCGCCAGCAGCCAAGATTGGCAGGGGCATTCACCCCTCCACTTT. This sequence encodes CASSQDWQGHSPLHF.

This clone appeared a single time. J is TRBJ1-1 and V is TRBV6-5; perhaps TRBD1 as D (6 bases). The V gene's germline CDR1 is MNHEY and CDR2 SVGAGI. V lost 4 bases, J lost 8 bases, and 20 bases lay in between. The CDR3 contains 15 residues. CDR3 sequence reads: CASSSPGARGLEAFF. As DNA, the CDR3 is TGTGCCAGCAGTTCCCCAGGCGCCAGGGGATTAGAAGCTTTCTTT.

The chain is built from TRBV4-3 and TRBJ2-7; the match to TRBD2 covers 8 bases. The CDR3 totals 17 residues. CDR1 and CDR2 from the germline V gene are LGHNA and YSLEER. With 0 bases clipped from V and 2 bases from J, the junction kept 9 bases outside the gene matches. CDR3 DNA sequence: TGCGCCAGCAGCCAAGATTTGCCGCCGGGAGGGGCCTACGAGCAGTACTTC. Encoded protein: CASSQDLPPGGAYEQYF.

V gene TRBV5-1 combines with J gene TRBJ2-1, with 10 bases aligning to TRBD1. The CDR3 is 15 residues long. J was trimmed by 4 bases and V by 2 bases; bases with no gene match: 3. Germline CDR1 and CDR2: SGHRS and YFSETQ. The CDR3 DNA reads as TGCGCCAGCAGCTTCGGGGACAGGGGTTACAATGAGCAGTTCTTC. Translated, it gives CASSFGDRGYNEQFF.

This clone was counted between two and nine times. The V and J genes are TRBV5-8 and TRBJ1-1; 7 positions agree with TRBD1. CDR3 length: 16 residues. Germline V gene lookup returns CDR1 SGHTS and CDR2 YDEGEE. The V segment lost 4 bases and the J segment 3 bases; nucleotides outside the gene matches: 12. The CDR3 nucleotides read TGTGCCAGCAGCCCAGAGGGGGCCCAGGCATACACTGAAGCTTTCTTT. Protein: CASSPEGAQAYTEAFF. Looking up the rest from reference TRBV5-8 and TRBJ1-1 gives the full variable domain: EAGVTQSPTHLIKTRGQQATLRCSPISGHTSVYWYQQALGLGLQFLLWYDEGEERNRGNFPPRFSGRQFPNYSSELNVNALELEDSALYLCASSPEGAQAYTEAFFGQGTRLTVV.

The rearrangement links TRBV29-1 to TRBJ1-3; 8 bases fit TRBD1. The CDR3 contains 17 residues. Germline lookup yields CDR1 SQVTM and CDR2 ANQGSEA. The V gene end was trimmed by 8 bases and the J gene end by 2 bases; junction bases not matched to a gene: 17. CDR3 nucleotides: TGCAGCCCCCGGGACAGGACTCTCCTTCTGGCTGGAAACACCATATATTTT. Translating it yields CSPRDRTLLLAGNTIYF. The full variable domain, in which reference TRBV29-1 and TRBJ1-3 provide the parts outside the CDR3, is SAVISQKPSRDICQRGTSLTIQCQVDSQVTMMFWYRQQPGQSLTLIATANQGSEATYESGFVIDKFPISRPNLTFSTLTVSNMSPEDSSIYLCSPRDRTLLLAGNTIYFGEGSWLTVV.

This sequence joins TRBV27 and TRBJ1-2; 8 nucleotides agree with TRBD1. This CDR3 contains 15 residues. Germline V gene lookup returns CDR1 MNHEY and CDR2 SMNVEV (reference sequence). The V gene end was trimmed by 6 bases and the J gene end by 1 base; junction bases not matched to a gene: 7. The CDR3 nucleotides are TGTGCCAGCAGCCAGCGACAGGGGCGTAACTATGGCTACACCTTC. This gives the protein CASSQRQGRNYGYTF.

V gene TRBV7-9 combines with J gene TRBJ2-1, with TRBD2 matching over 7 bases. Trimming cost V 5 bases and J 4 bases; bases outside gene matches: 14. Germline CDR1 and CDR2: SEHNR and FQNEAQ (reference sequence). CDR3 length: 17 residues. In DNA, the CDR3 is TGTGCCAGCAGCCCACCCCCCCGTCTAGCGGTATACAATGAGCAGTTCTTC. Its protein is CASSPPPRLAVYNEQFF.

The V gene is TRBV5-4, the J gene TRBJ1-2; tentative D call: TRBD1 (6 bases). The CDR3 spans 13 residues. The germline V gene encodes CDR1 SGHNT and CDR2 YYREEE (reference sequence). The V gene lost 6 bases and the J gene lost 8 bases, with 17 bases spanning the gap. CDR3 in amino acids: CASTPSRGGGYTF. In DNA, the CDR3 is TGTGCCAGCACCCCGTCAAGGGGGGGAGGCTACACCTTC.

This clone appeared a single time. V is TRBV21-1 and J is TRBJ1-5; the table calls TRBD1, which could not be checked here. TRBV21-1 is annotated as a pseudogene. The CDR3 covers 20 residues. CDR3: CASSDGGTPTTRTGNQPQHF. CDR3 nucleotide sequence: TGTGCCAGCAGCGATGGCGGCACCCCGACCACCCGGACAGGCAACCAGCCCCAGCATTTT.

The chain combines TRBV2 with TRBJ1-3, with TRBD1 matching 10 bases. This CDR3 comprises 13 residues. The germline gives CDR1 SNHLY, CDR2 FYNNEI. The junction had 2 bases not matched to a gene; V was cut back by 6 bases and J by 6 bases. In DNA, the CDR3 is TGTGCCAGCAGGGGGACAGGGGTAAACACCATATATTTT. Translating it yields CASRGTGVNTIYF.

The CDR3 loop reads CASTFGQPNTEAFF. CDR3 DNA sequence: TGCGCCAGCACCTTTGGACAGCCCAACACTGAAGCTTTCTTT. The chain joins TRBV5-1 to TRBJ1-1; D is perhaps TRBD1 (6 bases). Trimming shortened V by 6 bases and J by 2 bases, and 14 bases separated the two germline ends. Germline V gives CDR1 SGHRS, CDR2 YFSETQ. The length of the CDR3 is 14 residues.

For this clone: The junction shows a germline mismatch at one end, possibly a read error. The V gene is TRBV7-2, the J gene TRBJ2-3, with a possible D match to TRBD2 (5 bases). This CDR3 region has 14 residues. Germline assignment: CDR1 SGHTA and CDR2 FQGNSA. The CDR3 bases are TGTGCCAGCAGCCTAGCTCAGAAATCAGATACGCAGTATTTT. Protein sequence: CASSLAQKSDTQYF. Full variable domain (outside the CDR3, taken from reference TRBV7-2 and TRBJ2-3): GAGVSQSPSNKVTEKGKDVELRCDPISGHTALYWYRQSLGQGLEFLIYFQGNSAPDKSGLPSDRFSAERTGGSVSTLTIQRTQQEDSAVYLCASSLAQKSDTQYFGPGTRLTVL.

V gene TRBV15 combines with J gene TRBJ2-7; the D is unclear. V was shortened by 8 bases and J by 3 bases, with 11 bases between the two germline ends. CDR3 length: 12 amino acids. Germline CDR1 LNHNV, CDR2 YYDKDF (reference sequence). Here the CDR3 reads CATGVAYYEQYF. For the CDR3, the DNA is TGTGCCACCGGAGTCGCATACTACGAGCAGTACTTC.

This clone was counted once. The gene calls are TRBV7-8 and TRBJ2-3, with D unclear. The germline V and J ends were trimmed by 5 bases and 0 bases, with 12 bases remaining between them. The CDR3 loop spans 15 amino acids. The germline V gene has CDR1 SGHVS and CDR2 FQNEAQ. This CDR3 reads CASSPQWASTDTQYF. The CDR3 DNA sequence: TGTGCCAGCAGCCCCCAGTGGGCTAGCACAGATACGCAGTATTTT.

This rearrangement joins TRBV7-8 to TRBJ2-1; no reliable D call. V was clipped by 4 bases and J by 0 bases, with 13 bases between them. The CDR3 extends over 16 amino acids. CDR1 SGHVS and CDR2 FQNEAQ come from the germline V gene. Written as DNA, the CDR3 is TGTGCCAGCAGCTCCCTTTGGTTCAGCTCCTACAATGAGCAGTTCTTC. It encodes CASSSLWFSSYNEQFF.

The chain is built from TRBV6-4 and TRBJ2-7; TRBD2 matches at 8 bases. CDR3 size: 14 residues. Germline V gene data show CDR1 as MRHNA and CDR2 as SNTAGT. Germline trimming cut 6 bases from V and 1 base from J; bases unmatched to any gene: 5. CDR3 nucleotides: TGTGCCAGCAGCTTAGTAGCGGGGTCCTACGAGCAGTACTTC. The encoded protein is CASSLVAGSYEQYF.

J is TRBJ2-7 and V is TRBV28; 8 positions match TRBD1. Germline V gene lookup returns CDR1 MDHEN and CDR2 SYDVKM. The CDR3 sequence is 15 residues long. V shed 6 bases and J 1 base; nucleotides not matched to a gene: 8. This CDR3 is CASSSGGTVSYEQYF. The CDR3 DNA is TGTGCCAGCAGCTCAGGGGGCACAGTATCCTACGAGCAGTACTTC. Filled out from reference TRBV28 and TRBJ2-7, the complete variable domain reads DVKVTQSSRYLVKRTGEKVFLECVQDMDHENMFWYRQDPGLGLRLIYFSYDVKMKEKGDIPEGYSVSREKKERFSLILESASTNQTSMYLCASSSGGTVSYEQYFGPGTRLTVT.

This sequence joins TRBV28 and TRBJ1-1; a weak D match, TRBD1 (5 bases). V lost 4 bases to trimming and J lost 1 base, with 13 bases between them. CDR1 is MDHEN, CDR2 SYDVKM, per germline. There are 15 residues in the CDR3. The CDR3 here is CASSSRGGSNTEAFF. For the CDR3, the DNA is TGTGCCAGCAGTTCACGGGGGGGGTCGAACACTGAAGCTTTCTTT. Full variable domain (outside the CDR3, taken from reference TRBV28 and TRBJ1-1): DVKVTQSSRYLVKRTGEKVFLECVQDMDHENMFWYRQDPGLGLRLIYFSYDVKMKEKGDIPEGYSVSREKKERFSLILESASTNQTSMYLCASSSRGGSNTEAFFGQGTRLTVV.

V is TRBV2 and J is TRBJ2-1, with 13 nucleotides matching TRBD2. Germline V gene sequence: CDR1 SNHLY, CDR2 FYNNEI. The V and J ends lost 8 bases and 7 bases, in that order; junction bases with no gene match: 5. The CDR3 extends over 14 amino acids. The CDR3 DNA follows: TGTGCCAGCTCACTAGCGGGAGGGATAAATGAGCAGTTCTTC. This sequence encodes CASSLAGGINEQFF.

The chain combines TRBV9 with TRBJ2-3; 9 bases agree with TRBD1. The junction had 4 bases not matched to a gene; V was cut back by 3 bases and J by 2 bases. The CDR3 contains 15 residues. Per the germline V gene, CDR1 is SGDLS and CDR2 is YYNGEE. In DNA form, the CDR3 reads TGTGCCAGCAGCGCTCGGACAGGGGACACAGATACGCAGTATTTT. It codes for CASSARTGDTDTQYF.

For this clone: The sample carries other DNA sequences with the same CDR3. The chain carries TRBV19 and TRBJ1-1; no reliable D call. The germline V gene has CDR1 LNHDA and CDR2 SQIVND (reference sequence). This CDR3 contains 13 residues. V lost 4 bases to trimming and J lost 0 bases, with 6 bases between them. The DNA for the CDR3 is TGTGCCAGTAGTACAACAGTGAACACTGAAGCTTTCTTT. Protein sequence: CASSTTVNTEAFF. Filled out from reference TRBV19 and TRBJ1-1, the complete variable domain reads DGGITQSPKYLFRKEGQNVTLSCEQNLNHDAMYWYRQDPGQGLRLIYYSQIVNDFQKGDIAEGYSVSREKKESFPLTVTSAQKNPTAFYLCASSTTVNTEAFFGQGTRLTVV.

V usage is TRBV7-2 and J usage is TRBJ2-1, with TRBD2 as a possible D gene (5 bases). This CDR3 has 16 amino acids. Germline V lookup: CDR1 SGHTA, CDR2 FQGNSA. Trimming removed 5 bases from V and 0 bases from J, with 14 bases in between. The CDR3 region has the DNA TGTGCCAGCAGCCCTGTGGACTTCCTCTCCTACAATGAGCAGTTCTTC. Translation: CASSPVDFLSYNEQFF.

On this clone itself: The conserved phenylalanine or tryptophan is not found at the CDR3 terminus, so this likely reflects a read error. No DNA is shown, since the ends of the CDR3 on it are uncertain; the CDR3 is the one TCRdb lists. The chain carries TRBV7-8 and TRBJ2-7; the D call in the table, TRBD2, was not verified against the DNA. Inclusive of both ends, the CDR3 amounts to 12 amino acids. CDR1 is SGHVS and CDR2 is FQNEAQ in the germline V gene. CDR3 region: CASSLGSGVPFL.

V usage is TRBV24-1 and J usage is TRBJ2-2; no reliable D call. CDR3 length: 14 residues. V dropped 5 bases and J dropped 6 bases, with 12 bases sitting between them. Per the germline V gene, CDR1 is KGHDR and CDR2 is SFDVKD. This CDR3 is CATSGRQAPGELFF. The CDR3 nucleotides are TGTGCCACCAGTGGCCGCCAGGCTCCCGGGGAGCTGTTTTTT.

V and J are TRBV6-6 and TRBJ1-5; D unclear. Trimming cost V 5 bases and J 4 bases, with 21 bases left between them. Germline V gives CDR1 MNHNY, CDR2 SVGAGI (reference sequence). CDR3 length: 17 amino acids. This CDR3 reads CASSLDLSTARNQPQHF. CDR3 DNA sequence: TGTGCCAGCAGTCTTGACCTTTCCACCGCGAGGAATCAGCCCCAGCATTTT.